The 2 T cell receptor beta chains presented below share a single source sample, sequenced in a study of blood T cell repertoires in COVID-19. Data came from immunoSEQ multiplex PCR; TCRdb stores just in-frame clones and leaves some out. The sample lists 90,000 or so clones; around 87% were seen once. What was sequenced was peripheral blood. Receptors originate from a human donor in a cohort sampled during active COVID-19.

The rearrangement uses TRBV16 and TRBJ2-4, with TRBD1 matching over 9 bases. CDR3 length: 20 residues. Per germline, CDR1 KGHSY and CDR2 FQNENV. Trimming at V came to 0 bases and at J to 7 bases, leaving 19 bases not matched to a gene. Here the CDR3 DNA reads TGTGCCAGCAGCCAATCAATCCCGGGACAGGGTTTCGTAGTCCGGAACATTCAGTACTTC. Protein product: CASSQSIPGQGFVVRNIQYF.

The CDR3 here is CASSLIQNTEAFF. The CDR3 DNA reads as TGTGCCAGCAGCTTAATCCAGAACACTGAAGCTTTCTTT. V is TRBV11-2 and J is TRBJ1-1; D ambiguous. Trimming pared 2 bases from V and 1 base from J, leaving 5 bases between. Germline V gene lookup returns CDR1 SGHAT and CDR2 FQNNGV. There are 13 residues in the CDR3.